Described below is a single TCR beta chain sequence and its context. Antigen specificity is unknown. Sequenced by immunoSEQ multiplex PCR; TCRdb stores in-frame clones only, minus some. The sample has over 150,000 clones, around nine tenths seen once. These data belong to a study of T cell responses to AZD1222 COVID-19 vaccine. Study findings and constraints: With dominance at 160-218 and 743-854, vaccine-associated CD4 TCRs spanned spike. Among the donors, most were white British and more were female, and clonal diversity was possibly underestimated. Increases in Spike-specific TCR breadth and depth were seen after two AZD1222 doses.

This CDR3 has 15 amino acids. Trimming took 4 bases from V and 2 from J, leaving 13 bases between them. Germline CDR1 reads SGDLS; CDR2 reads YYNGEE. The chain links TRBV9 to TRBJ2-1; possibly TRBD2 for D (6 bases). The origin of this receptor is an adult in good health. The sample in question was peripheral blood, obtained on day 0 of AZD1222 vaccination. CDR3 bases: TGTGCCAGCAGCCGGGGCGGGGACGCCTACAATGAGCAGTTCTTC. Translation: CASSRGGDAYNEQFF. The full variable domain, rest sourced from reference TRBV9 and TRBJ2-1, is DSGVTQTPKHLITATGQRVTLRCSPRSGDLSVYWYQQSLDQGLQFLIQYYNGEERAKGNILERFSAQQFPDLHSELNLSSLELGDSALYFCASSRGGDAYNEQFFGPGTRLTVL.